Below, 5 T cell receptor beta chains from the same sample are listed, as sequenced in a study of T cells in Graves' hyperthyroidism and ophthalmopathy. Regions amplified from RNA transcripts were the TCR beta CDR3 regions. HTBI primers drove first-round RT-PCR of the TCR CDR3. TCRdb passed the multiplex PCR reads through MiXCR, listing each CDR3 protein once. The sample has about 200,000 distinct CDR3 sequences, 17% seen once. Input material: blood. The receptors come from a woman aged 45-65 years with Graves' hyperthyroidism.

In this sample, this clonotype turned up many times. The rearrangement joins TRBV6-1 to TRBJ2-1; the match to TRBD2 covers 15 bases. With 5 bases clipped from V and 7 bases from J, the junction kept 9 bases outside the gene matches. The V gene's germline CDR1 is MNHNS and CDR2 SASEGT. The CDR3 length is 17 residues. CDR3 DNA sequence: TGTGCCAGCAGTCCAGGACTAGCGGGAGGGGGGCGGAATGAGCAGTTCTTC. This codes for CASSPGLAGGGRNEQFF.

This clonotype appeared a few times. The rearrangement links TRBV5-1 to TRBJ2-1; D ambiguous. V lost 2 bases and J 9 bases, leaving 9 bases between the germline ends. Germline CDR1 is SGHRS and CDR2 is YFSETQ. The length of the CDR3 is 12 residues. CDR3: CASSFPGGEQFF. CDR3 bases: TGCGCCAGCAGCTTCCCAGGCGGTGAGCAGTTCTTC.

This clonotype was seen a handful of times. This chain's CDR3 is CASSLSLGGLTETQYF. Here the CDR3 DNA reads TGTGCCAGCAGCTTAAGTTTGGGAGGACTAACAGAGACCCAGTACTTC. This sequence joins TRBV7-3 and TRBJ2-5; possible D gene TRBD2, 6 bases. Germline CDR1 is SGHTA and CDR2 is FQGTGA. The CDR3 has 16 residues. Deletions cut 1 base from V and 4 bases from J, with 16 bases between.

The chain has TRBV3-1 and TRBJ2-2; D unresolved. The CDR3 spans 16 residues. Germline CDR1 LGHDT, CDR2 YNNKEL (reference sequence). The ends were cut back, 3 bases at V and 6 bases at J, with 17 bases in the middle. The CDR3 sequence: CASSQLRTQSPGELFF. In nucleotides, the CDR3 is TGTGCCAGCAGCCAGTTACGGACCCAATCACCCGGGGAGCTGTTTTTT.

This clonotype was counted ten times or more. V gene TRBV11-3 combines with J gene TRBJ1-6; D might be TRBD1 (5 bases). Trimming removed 5 bases at V and 4 bases at J, with 9 bases between. Per the germline V gene, CDR1 is SGHNT and CDR2 is YENEEA. The CDR3 extends over 14 amino acids. In DNA, the CDR3 is TGTGCCAGCAGCCCCGGACAATATAATTCACCCCTCCACTTT. Amino acid sequence: CASSPGQYNSPLHF.